The 10 T cell receptor beta chains in this list originate from one sample, sequenced in a study of T cell repertoires in aging, cancer and after chemotherapy. The template was genomic DNA from peripheral blood, not RNA. Rearranged V-D-J TRB sequences were amplified with a mixed TRB-A/B primer pool. TCRdb passed the multiplex PCR reads through MiXCR, listing each CDR3 protein once. The table shows 10,000 to 12,000 distinct CDR3 sequences, with roughly a third occurring only once. The sequenced sample was blood. The source of these receptors is a human donor in good health.

This clonotype was seen more than once but under ten times. This chain connects TRBV6-5 to TRBJ2-1, with TRBD2 matching 11 bases. The V segment lost 6 bases and the J segment 3 bases; nucleotides outside the gene matches: 7. The CDR3 covers 16 residues. The germline gives CDR1 MNHEY, CDR2 SVGAGI. For the CDR3, the DNA is TGTGCCAGCAGCATTAGTAGCGGGAGGGACTACAATGAGCAGTTCTTC. This gives the protein CASSISSGRDYNEQFF.

This clonotype was seen a few times. The V and J genes are TRBV19 and TRBJ1-6; possible D gene TRBD1, 5 bases. Germline V CDR1 and CDR2: LNHDA, SQIVND (reference sequence). The CDR3 consists of 15 residues. V was trimmed by 5 bases and J by 7 bases, leaving 15 bases between them. As DNA, the CDR3 is TGTGCCAGTAGTGGGAGTTCCGGGACGAATTCACCCCTCCACTTT. It specifies CASSGSSGTNSPLHF.

V and J are TRBV10-3 and TRBJ1-2; the match to TRBD1 covers 7 bases. CDR3 length equals 14 residues. V shed 10 bases and J 3 bases; nucleotides not matched to a gene: 11. Germline CDR1 is ENHRY and CDR2 is SYGVKD. The CDR3 protein is CASSPQGSDYGYTF. DNA for the CDR3: TGTGCCAGCAGCCCACAGGGGTCGGACTATGGCTACACCTTC.

The chain combines TRBV5-5 with TRBJ2-7; D perhaps matches TRBD1 (6 bases). Germline CDR1 and CDR2: SGHKS and YYEKEE (reference sequence). The CDR3 is 15 amino acids. Deletions cut 2 bases from V and 2 bases from J, with 14 bases between. Here the CDR3 DNA reads TGTGCCAGCAGCTTAGCCGGACAGCTAACCTACGAGCAGTACTTC. Translating gives CASSLAGQLTYEQYF.

The genes are TRBV20-1 and TRBJ2-1, with 12 bases matching TRBD2. The trim removed 5 bases at V and 7 bases at J, leaving 3 bases unmatched. This CDR3 has 13 amino acids. Germline CDR1 reads DFQATT; CDR2 reads SNEGSKA (reference sequence). DNA for the CDR3: TGCAGTGCTCCACTAGCGGGGGGTAATGAGCAGTTCTTC. Encoded protein: CSAPLAGGNEQFF.

The chain links TRBV6-1 to TRBJ2-1; 10 bases fit TRBD2. Trimming at V came to 4 bases and at J to 6 bases, leaving 3 bases not matched to a gene. This CDR3 has 14 amino acids. Germline CDR1 reads MNHNS; CDR2 reads SASEGT. The CDR3 region is CASSVLAGANEQFF. As DNA, the CDR3 is TGTGCCAGCAGTGTCCTAGCGGGAGCCAATGAGCAGTTCTTC.

This clonotype occurred a few times. The chain is built from TRBV30 and TRBJ2-7; 10 nucleotides line up with TRBD1. Germline V lookup: CDR1 GTSNPN, CDR2 SVGIG (reference sequence). This CDR3 is 15 amino acids long. The V gene end was trimmed by 2 bases and the J gene end by 2 bases; junction bases not matched to a gene: 6. CDR3 residues: CAWSLSGTGAYEQYF. Here the CDR3 DNA reads TGTGCCTGGAGTCTATCCGGGACAGGGGCCTACGAGCAGTACTTC.

The V and J genes are TRBV5-4 and TRBJ2-7, with D possibly matching TRBD1 (6 bases). In germline, CDR1 is SGHNT, CDR2 YYREEE (reference sequence). The CDR3 length is 14 residues. The ends were cut back, 1 base at V and 2 bases at J, with 10 bases in the middle. CDR3 nucleotide sequence: TGTGCCAGCAGCTTGACAGGGAAGGCCTACGAGCAGTACTTC. It specifies CASSLTGKAYEQYF.

The chain employs TRBV6-2 or TRBV6-3 and TRBJ2-3, with TRBD2 matching over 11 bases. In germline, CDR1 is MNHEY, CDR2 SVGEGT. After removal of 6 bases from V and 1 base from J, the junction contained 3 bases not matched to a gene. This CDR3 comprises 15 residues. The CDR3 loop reads CASRGLAVGTDTQYF. Written as DNA, the CDR3 is TGTGCCAGCAGGGGACTAGCGGTGGGCACAGATACGCAGTATTTT.

This chain links TRBV7-9 with TRBJ1-4; D call uncertain. Germline lookup yields CDR1 SEHNR and CDR2 FQNEAQ (reference sequence). The CDR3 consists of 12 residues. Trimming took 1 base from V and 10 from J, leaving 7 bases between them. The CDR3 DNA reads TGTGCCAGCAGCTTAGATAGCGGAAAACTGTTTTTT. It codes for CASSLDSGKLFF.